These T cell receptor beta chains were read from a single sample in a study of blood T cell repertoires in COVID-19. Profiling relied on immunoSEQ multiplex PCR, and the TCRdb table lists in-frame clones only, not all of them. The sample carries roughly 250,000 clones, approximately 79% recorded once. Sequencing input: peripheral blood. The receptors originated from a woman between 35 and 50 years old with active or convalescent COVID-19. Both conserved end residues are part of each CDR3. The D gene is left open where the match is weak. Rows give clone size only sometimes, using once, few, many, or a class for an expanded clone.

D gene | J gene | clone size | V gene | CDR3 DNA | CDR3 protein
NA | TRBJ2-7 | NA | TRBV5-1 | TGCGCCAGCAGAGACGGGGGACCGACCTCCTACGAGCAGTACTTC | CASRDGGPTSYEQYF
NA | TRBJ1-1 | NA | TRBV5-6 | TGTGCCAGCAGCTTCCCGGGGAAACTAGAAGCTTTCTTT | CASSFPGKLEAFF
NA | TRBJ1-3 | NA | TRBV9 | TGTGCCAGCAGCGTAGCTGCGGGGGCAGGGAACACCATATATTTT | CASSVAAGAGNTIYF
TRBD1 | TRBJ1-2 | NA | TRBV29-1 | TGCAGCGGGCTCCAGGGGGCGGGCTATGGCTACACCTTC | CSGLQGAGYGYTF
TRBD1 | TRBJ2-1 | NA | TRBV7-6 | TGTGCCAGCAGCTTATGGAGCAGGGGGCCAGGGGAGCAGTTCTTC | CASSLWSRGPGEQFF
NA | TRBJ1-6 | NA | TRBV6-5 | TGTGCCAGCAGTTCCGGAGATTCACCCCTCCACTTT | CASSSGDSPLHF
TRBD1 | TRBJ1-3 | NA | TRBV5-1 | TGCGCCAGCAGCTCATCCGGGACAGGGGGAAACACCATATATTTT | CASSSSGTGGNTIYF
TRBD1 | TRBJ1-6 | NA | TRBV7-9 | TGTGCCAGCAGCCCACCCGGGACAGATAATTCACCCCTCCACTTT | CASSPPGTDNSPLHF
NA | TRBJ2-6 | NA | TRBV3-1/TRBV3-2 | TGTGCCAGCAGCCAAGAACCCCGGCCCCTGGACAGACCGTACTTCTCTGGGGCCAACGTCCTGACTTTC | CASSQEPRPLDRPYFSGANVLTF
TRBD1 | TRBJ1-6 | NA | TRBV11-2 | TGTGCCAGCAGCTTAGGCTACAGGGGAGAATCCTATAATTCACCCCTCCACTTT | CASSLGYRGESYNSPLHF
TRBD1 | TRBJ2-3 | NA | TRBV5-4 | TGTGCCAGCAGCAGGGACAGGGGGGAGACAGATACGCAGTATTTT | CASSRDRGETDTQYF
NA | TRBJ2-3 | NA | TRBV19 | TGTGCCAGTAGTATAGAATCGTCAGGGGAATTGGATACGCAGTATTTT | CASSIESSGELDTQYF
NA | TRBJ1-1 | few | TRBV28 | TGTGCCAGCAGTTCGGACAGCCTAACTTTCTTT | CASSSDSLTFF
TRBD1 | TRBJ1-3 | NA | TRBV7-2 | TGTGCCAGCAGCCTACAGGGGACAAACTCTGGAAACACCATATATTTT | CASSLQGTNSGNTIYF
NA | TRBJ2-3 | NA | TRBV5-1 | TGCGCCAGCAGCCCCCGGAGGGGGGGCTCCACAGATACGCAGTATTTT | CASSPRRGGSTDTQYF
NA | TRBJ1-6 | NA | TRBV2 | TGTGCCAGCAGTGCCCGGCGGGGGGATTCACCCCTCCACTTT | CASSARRGDSPLHF
TRBD1 | TRBJ1-2 | few | TRBV11-2 | TGTGCCAGCAGCTTAGATGAAGGAGGGACAGGGGGCTACTATGGCTACACCTTC | CASSLDEGGTGGYYGYTF
TRBD1 | TRBJ1-1 | NA | TRBV28 | TGTGCCAGCAGTCCAACCGGGACAGGGGCTATCACTGAAGCTTTCTTT | CASSPTGTGAITEAFF
TRBD1 | TRBJ1-4 | few | TRBV28 | TGTGCCAGCAGTTTATTGGGCACAGGGGGGGAAAAACTGTTTTTT | CASSLLGTGGEKLFF
NA | TRBJ2-5 | NA | TRBV6-5 | TGTGCCAGCAGTACCCCCGGGGGTAGAGAGACCCAGTACTTC | CASSTPGGRETQYF
NA | TRBJ2-3 | NA | TRBV5-6 | TGTGCCAGCAGCATGGAACGGACAGTAAATACGCAGTATTTT | CASSMERTVNTQYF
TRBD1 | TRBJ1-2 | NA | TRBV19 | TGTGCCAGTAGTGCCCGACAGGGGAGGTATGGCTACACCTTC | CASSARQGRYGYTF
NA | TRBJ2-1 | NA | TRBV28 | TGTGCCAGTTGGACTTTCACGAATGAGCAGTTCTTC | CASWTFTNEQFF
NA | TRBJ2-7 | NA | TRBV5-1 | TGCGCCAGCGCGCGGGTGGGGTTTGGCGAGCAGTACTTC | CASARVGFGEQYF
NA | TRBJ1-1 | NA | TRBV19 | TGTGCCAGTAGTATCTTGTGGAACACTGAAGCTTTCTTT | CASSILWNTEAFF
NA | TRBJ2-5 | NA | TRBV28 | TGTGCCAGCACCACCCGCGCGAACCAAGAGACCCAGTACTTC | CASTTRANQETQYF
TRBD2 | TRBJ2-3 | NA | TRBV5-1 | TGCGCCAGCAGCTTTTCCGGGACTAGCGGGGGTACAGATACGCAGTATTTT | CASSFSGTSGGTDTQYF
TRBD1 | TRBJ2-1 | NA | TRBV28 | TGTGCCAGCCTCAGGGACAGGGAGATAGGTGAGCAGTTCTTC | CASLRDREIGEQFF
TRBD2 | TRBJ2-1 | many | TRBV5-1 | TGCGCCAGCAGCTCGAGACTAGCGGAAGCCTCTGAGCAGTTCTTC | CASSSRLAEASEQFF
NA | TRBJ2-3 | NA | TRBV5-4 | TGTGCCAGCAGCCCCGTTGGGGGGGGCCTCGGCACAGATACGCAGTATTTT | CASSPVGGGLGTDTQYF
TRBD2 | TRBJ2-5 | once | TRBV5-1 | TGCGCCAGCAGCGCCGGACTAGACAGTAAGACCCAGTACTTC | CASSAGLDSKTQYF
TRBD1 | TRBJ1-2 | NA | TRBV5-1 | TGCGCCAGCAGCTGGACAGGGGGATCGGAAGCTCTAAGTGGCTACACCTTC | CASSWTGGSEALSGYTF
TRBD1 | TRBJ2-7 | NA | TRBV10-1 | TGCGCCAGCAGTGAGGGGCCAGGGGGAGACTACGAGCAGTACTTC | CASSEGPGGDYEQYF
NA | TRBJ1-3 | NA | TRBV7-6 | TGTGCCAGCAGCTTAGGCGCAGGAGGAGGCAGCTCTTCTGGAAACACCATATATTTT | CASSLGAGGGSSSGNTIYF
NA | TRBJ2-1 | NA | TRBV6-4 | TGTGCCAGCAGTGACGGCCCATACAATGAGCAGTTCTTC | CASSDGPYNEQFF
TRBD1 | TRBJ2-5 | NA | TRBV7-9 | TGTGCCAGCAGCCAGGACGGGACAGGGTTGGAGACCCAGTACTTC | CASSQDGTGLETQYF
NA | TRBJ1-6 | NA | TRBV14 | TGTGCCAGCAGCCACCGAGGACAACTGGGGGGTAATTCACCCCTCCACTTT | CASSHRGQLGGNSPLHF
NA | TRBJ1-4 | NA | TRBV3-1/TRBV3-2 | TGTGCCAGCAGCCCGCGGACAGTTCCAACTAATGAAAAACTGTTTTTT | CASSPRTVPTNEKLFF
TRBD1 | TRBJ1-1 | NA | TRBV6-2/TRBV6-3 | TGTGCCAGCAGCCAAGACAGGGGCCTTGTAGTCACTGAAGCTTTCTTT | CASSQDRGLVVTEAFF
NA | TRBJ1-5 | NA | TRBV2 | TGTGCCAGCAGTCTCCTGGTAGGGGGCAATCAGCCCCAGCATTTT | CASSLLVGGNQPQHF
NA | TRBJ1-6 | NA | TRBV9 | TGTGCCAGCAGCGTAGCTGATCAGGGGAGTTCACCCCTCCACTTT | CASSVADQGSSPLHF
TRBD1 | TRBJ1-2 | NA | TRBV19 | TGTGCCAGTAGTCCCCGACAGGGGGCGCGGGGCTACACCTTC | CASSPRQGARGYTF
NA | TRBJ1-4 | NA | TRBV11-2 | TGTGCCAGCAGCTTAGAGCCGGGTGAAAAACTGTTTTTT | CASSLEPGEKLFF
NA | TRBJ2-3 | NA | TRBV11-3 | TGTGCCAGCAGCGTCTTCCGAGGCACAGATACGCAGTATTTT | CASSVFRGTDTQYF
TRBD1 | TRBJ1-2 | NA | TRBV3-1/TRBV3-2 | TGTGCCAGCAGCCAAGAAGGGACAGTGAGCAACTATGGCTACACCTTC | CASSQEGTVSNYGYTF
NA | TRBJ2-5 | NA | TRBV5-4 | TGTGCCAGCAGCTTGGAGGGCGGGGTAAAGACCCAGTACTTC | CASSLEGGVKTQYF
TRBD1 | TRBJ1-5 | once | TRBV19 | TGTGCCAGTAGTATCCGGCCAGGGGGCTATCGGGGTCAGCCCCAGCATTTT | CASSIRPGGYRGQPQHF
NA | TRBJ1-1 | NA | TRBV27 | TGTGCCAGCAGTAACAGGGAAGTCTCTGAAGCTTTCTTT | CASSNREVSEAFF
TRBD2 | TRBJ2-3 | NA | TRBV9 | TGTGCCAGCAGTCAAGCGGGGGGAATGGCAGATACGCAGTATTTT | CASSQAGGMADTQYF
NA | TRBJ2-1 | NA | TRBV19 | TGTGCCAGTAGTATTAGCGGTAACTCACAGTTCTTC | CASSISGNSQFF
TRBD2 | TRBJ2-1 | NA | TRBV6-6 | TGTGCCAGCAGTTACAAGACTAGCGGGGTCAGAAATGAGCAGTTCTTC | CASSYKTSGVRNEQFF
NA | TRBJ2-5 | NA | TRBV5-5 | TGTGCCAGCAGCCTCCTGGAGACCCAGTACTTC | CASSLLETQYF
NA | TRBJ1-1 | once | TRBV3-1/TRBV3-2 | TGTGCCAGCAGCCAAGGGAAGGGAGCATCTGAAGCTTTCTTT | CASSQGKGASEAFF
NA | TRBJ2-1 | many | TRBV3-1/TRBV3-2 | TGTGCCAGCACCTTAAGACACGGGGGTAATGAGCAGTTCTTC | CASTLRHGGNEQFF
NA | TRBJ1-3 | NA | TRBV6-5 | TGTGCCAGCAGCCCCGGTGTGAACTCTGGAAACACCATATATTTT | CASSPGVNSGNTIYF
TRBD1 | TRBJ1-2 | once | TRBV5-1 | TGCGCCAGCAGCCCTAGACAGGGCTATGGCTACACCTTC | CASSPRQGYGYTF